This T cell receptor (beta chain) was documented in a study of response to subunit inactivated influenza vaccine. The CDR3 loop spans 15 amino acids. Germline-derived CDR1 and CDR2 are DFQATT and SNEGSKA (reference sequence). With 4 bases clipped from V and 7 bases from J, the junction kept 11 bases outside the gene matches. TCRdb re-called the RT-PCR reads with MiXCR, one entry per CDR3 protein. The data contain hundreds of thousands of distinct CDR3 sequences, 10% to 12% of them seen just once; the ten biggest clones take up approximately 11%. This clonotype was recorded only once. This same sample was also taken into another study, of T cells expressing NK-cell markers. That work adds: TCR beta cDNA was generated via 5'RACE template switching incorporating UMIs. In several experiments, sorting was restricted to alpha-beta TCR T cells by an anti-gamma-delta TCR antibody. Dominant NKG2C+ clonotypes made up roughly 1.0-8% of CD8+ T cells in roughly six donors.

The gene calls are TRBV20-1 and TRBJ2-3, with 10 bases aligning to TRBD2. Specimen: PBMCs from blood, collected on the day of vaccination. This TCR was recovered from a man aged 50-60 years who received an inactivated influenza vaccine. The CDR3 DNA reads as TGCAGTGCTACCGGGACTAGCGCTATCACCCATACGCAGTATTTT. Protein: CSATGTSAITHTQYF.